This TCR beta chain is drawn from a study of cytomegalovirus exposure and HLA in healthy donors. In regard to this clone: The antigen remains undetermined.

V lost 7 bases and J lost 1, with 11 bases in between. The CDR3 consists of 14 residues. CDR1 MDHEN and CDR2 SYDVKM come from the germline V gene. Everyone who donated was a healthy bone marrow donor. Amplification used 60 Vbeta primers and 13 Jbeta primers. Only in-frame clones appear in the TCRdb table, and some are missing; sequencing was by immunoSEQ multiplex PCR. The table shows 100,000 to 150,000 clones, with roughly four fifths occurring only once. General study points: V- and J-gene trimming in TCR beta was tied to a missense DCLRE1C variant by an analysis performed later. Many donors carried some public TCRs, although rarity characterized most TCR sequences. Listed as cytomegalovirus-associated were over 150 TCR beta chains.

The sample was PBMCs. The rearrangement links TRBV28 to TRBJ1-3, with D possibly TRBD1 on 5 matching bases. The TCR sequence derives from a woman in her forties or fifties in good health and CMV-seronegative. CDR3 sequence reads: CASTDKASGNTIYF. The CDR3 coding sequence is TGTGCCAGCACGGACAAAGCGTCTGGAAACACCATATATTTT. Drawing the rest from reference TRBV28 and TRBJ1-3, the complete variable domain is DVKVTQSSRYLVKRTGEKVFLECVQDMDHENMFWYRQDPGLGLRLIYFSYDVKMKEKGDIPEGYSVSREKKERFSLILESASTNQTSMYLCASTDKASGNTIYFGEGSWLTVV.